The sequence of this TCR beta chain was determined in a study of spatial heterogeneity in lung cancer. Across the study: Sequences of the beta chain were consistently detected in greater numbers than alpha-chain sequences. Unique TCR and UMI combinations averaged more than ten appearances each in raw reads.

This clonotype was detected only a few times. A single record per CDR3 protein comes from TCRdb applying MiXCR to the 5' RACE reads. Of 40,000 to 50,000 distinct CDR3 sequences detected, about 7.4% appear once; the ten largest clones hold 10% to 15%. Per the germline V gene, CDR1 is SGDLS and CDR2 is YYNGEE. Trimming stripped 0 bases from V and 2 bases from J, with 14 bases between. This CDR3 has 16 amino acids. The time point is: sample taken at primary tumor resection. Whole RNA came from tumor, nontumor lung or frozen PBMC and was sequenced without being sorted. This receptor was obtained from a female donor with early-stage non-small cell lung cancer. The source was PBMCs, collected at surgery. The gene calls are TRBV9 and TRBJ1-1, with D perhaps matching TRBD1 (5 bases). This CDR3 is CASSVASETANTEAFF. DNA for the CDR3: TGTGCCAGCAGCGTAGCTTCTGAGACAGCCAACACTGAAGCTTTCTTT.